The 2 T cell receptor beta chains in this list originate from one sample, sequenced in a study of CD8 T cells in Susac syndrome. It was with random hexamers that 0.5 to 1 ug RNA was reverse transcribed. Each CDR3 protein is one row after TCRdb ran MiXCR on the immunoSEQ multiplex PCR reads. Among just over 150,000 distinct CDR3 sequences listed, approximately 95% were seen once. The sequencing input was CD4+ T cells from PBMCs. These receptors originate from a human donor with Susac syndrome.

V gene TRBV27 combines with J gene TRBJ1-1, with D perhaps TRBD1 (6 bases). CDR3 length: 14 amino acids. The germline V gene has CDR1 MNHEY and CDR2 SMNVEV (reference sequence). The V end was cut by 5 bases, the J end by 10 bases, with 20 bases between. The CDR3 loop is CASSPPATPGVAFF. The CDR3 coding sequence is TGTGCCAGCAGTCCCCCGGCGACACCAGGGGTAGCTTTCTTT.

The J gene is TRBJ1-2, the V gene TRBV20-1, with D possibly matching TRBD1 (5 bases). Germline V gives CDR1 DFQATT, CDR2 SNEGSKA (reference sequence). The CDR3 contains 14 residues. Trimming cost V 4 bases and J 3 bases, with 15 bases left between them. CDR3 loop: CSAKTGTTDYGYTF. CDR3 DNA sequence: TGCAGTGCTAAAACCGGGACTACCGACTATGGCTACACCTTC.